This passage covers 20 T cell receptor beta chains from one sample sequenced in a study of Ad26.COV2.S vaccination and SARS-CoV-2 variants. Assay used: immunoSEQ multiplex PCR; TCRdb lists only in-frame clones, some missing. The data contain over 130,000 clones, 70% to 90% of them seen just once; the ten biggest clones take up about 5%. Sequencing was performed on peripheral blood, taken after recovery from COVID-19. The receptors stem from a human donor who had recovered from COVID-19.

The chain has TRBV6-2 or TRBV6-3 and TRBJ2-2; a possible D gene is TRBD2 (6 bases). Looked up from germline, CDR1 is MNHEY and CDR2 is SVGEGT. Trimming pared 0 bases from V and 6 bases from J, leaving 17 bases between. This CDR3 comprises 17 residues. The CDR3: CASSYSVWRGLAGELFF. The CDR3 nucleotides read TGTGCCAGCAGTTACTCAGTCTGGCGGGGCCTCGCCGGGGAGCTGTTTTTT.

This chain links TRBV3-1 (or the pseudogene TRBV3-2) with TRBJ2-2, with 7 bases that match TRBD1. The CDR3 spans 17 residues. Looked up from germline, CDR1 is LGHDT and CDR2 is YNNKEL (reference sequence). V lost 3 bases to trimming and J lost 1 base; unmatched junction nucleotides: 8. The CDR3 loop is CASSHGPDRENTGELFF. The CDR3 DNA is TGTGCCAGCAGCCACGGTCCCGACAGGGAGAACACCGGGGAGCTGTTTTTT.

The V call is TRBV21-1, the J call TRBJ2-1; TRBD2, as called in the table, went unchecked against the DNA. TRBV21-1 is an annotated pseudogene. The CDR3 is 21 residues long. The CDR3 here is CASSKVPRWSAKRGAVPEQFF. Here the CDR3 DNA reads TGTGCCAGCAGCAAAGTCCCCCGATGGTCTGCCAAACGGGGGGCGGTCCCTGAGCAGTTCTTC.

The V and J genes are TRBV19 and TRBJ2-2, with D unresolved. The germline V and J ends were trimmed by 7 bases and 4 bases, with 16 bases remaining between them. Per the germline V gene, CDR1 is LNHDA and CDR2 is SQIVND (reference sequence). This CDR3 region has 15 residues. CDR3 residues: CASMRLRKGTGELFF. Here the CDR3 DNA reads TGTGCCAGTATGAGGCTGAGAAAGGGCACCGGGGAGCTGTTTTTT.

The chain carries TRBV2 and TRBJ1-5, with a weak D call TRBD1 (5 bases). The CDR3 has 15 amino acids. V shed 4 bases and J shed 2 bases, with 12 bases lying between them. In germline, CDR1 is SNHLY, CDR2 FYNNEI. Here the CDR3 reads CASSVTGGGNQPQHF. The DNA of the CDR3 is TGTGCCAGCAGTGTGACCGGGGGAGGCAATCAGCCCCAGCATTTT.

A word on this clone: This clone may be a read error of a much larger clone one base away. The rearrangement uses TRBV7-9 and TRBJ1-2, with 9 bases fitting TRBD1. V shed 5 bases and J 2 bases; nucleotides not matched to a gene: 3. Germline lookup yields CDR1 SEHNR and CDR2 FQNEAQ (reference sequence). The CDR3 loop spans 14 amino acids. CDR3 amino acids: CASSIGQGNYGYTF. The CDR3 nucleotides are TGTGCCAGCAGCATAGGACAGGGGAACTATGGCTACACCTTC.

The V call is TRBV6-5, the J call TRBJ1-1; 9 nucleotides agree with TRBD1. In germline, CDR1 is MNHEY, CDR2 SVGAGI. CDR3 length: 15 residues. With 6 bases clipped from V and 0 bases from J, the junction kept 5 bases outside the gene matches. CDR3 sequence reads: CASRLTGGMNTEAFF. The CDR3 DNA sequence: TGTGCCAGCAGATTGACAGGGGGAATGAACACTGAAGCTTTCTTT.

This chain connects TRBV12-5 to TRBJ1-1; 11 bases match TRBD1. CDR1 and CDR2 from the germline V gene are LGHNT and FRNRAP. This CDR3 region has 15 residues. V dropped 6 bases and J dropped 6; count of bases not matched to a gene: 9. The CDR3, as DNA: TGTGCTAGTGGCCCCGGCGGGACAGGGGGGCCTGAAGCTTTCTTT. Its protein product is CASGPGGTGGPEAFF.

The chain is built from TRBV18 and TRBJ1-2; no reliable D call. CDR1 and CDR2 (germline): KGHSH, LQKENI. This CDR3 spans 13 amino acids. The ends were cut back, 1 base at V and 8 bases at J, with 11 bases in the middle. This chain's CDR3 is CASSPLVTEGYTF. CDR3 DNA: TGTGCCAGCTCACCACTTGTGACGGAAGGCTACACCTTC.

This sequence joins TRBV19 and TRBJ1-4; weak D call: TRBD1 (5 bases). Per germline, CDR1 LNHDA and CDR2 SQIVND (reference sequence). The CDR3 is 16 residues long. Trimming cost V 4 bases and J 8 bases, with 20 bases left between them. CDR3 sequence: CASSTTRDGSQEKLFF. The DNA for the CDR3 is TGTGCCAGTAGTACAACCCGGGACGGATCGCAGGAAAAACTGTTTTTT.

This sequence joins TRBV6-6 and TRBJ1-5; the D is unclear. Germline lookup yields CDR1 MNHNY and CDR2 SVGAGI (reference sequence). Trimming took off 10 bases at V and 6 bases at J, with 19 bases between the two ends. This CDR3 region has 14 residues. CDR3 region: CATSETEFGQPQHF. In nucleotides, the CDR3 is TGTGCCACCTCCGAGACGGAGTTCGGTCAGCCCCAGCATTTT.

CDR3 amino acids: CASSLDGGVSTGELFF. The CDR3 DNA sequence: TGTGCCAGCAGCTTAGATGGAGGGGTCTCAACCGGGGAGCTGTTTTTT. The chain joins TRBV11-2 to TRBJ2-2; maybe TRBD2 (6 bases). The CDR3 totals 16 residues. Germline CDR1 reads SGHAT; CDR2 reads FQNNGV. Deletions cut 0 bases from V and 5 bases from J, with 13 bases between.

V and J are TRBV6-5 and TRBJ2-7; 7 bases are shared with TRBD1. The J segment lost 3 bases and the V segment lost 2 bases, leaving 7 bases of the junction unmatched. Germline CDR1 reads MNHEY; CDR2 reads SVGAGI. The CDR3 contains 15 residues. CDR3 residues: CASSYTGQVNYEQYF. CDR3 DNA: TGTGCCAGCAGTTACACTGGACAGGTGAACTACGAGCAGTACTTC.

This rearrangement joins TRBV20-1 to TRBJ1-5, with D hard to call. Trimming stripped 3 bases from V and 4 bases from J, with 16 bases between. The CDR3 sequence is 15 residues long. Per germline, CDR1 DFQATT and CDR2 SNEGSKA (reference sequence). The CDR3 here is CSASNVGSGNQPQHF. CDR3 DNA: TGCAGTGCTAGTAATGTAGGGAGTGGGAATCAGCCCCAGCATTTT.

The genes are TRBV6-6 and TRBJ1-6; 7 nucleotides align to TRBD1. Unmatched junction bases numbered 6, after V lost 2 bases and J lost 5 bases. Germline CDR1 is MNHNY and CDR2 is SVGAGI (reference sequence). This CDR3 comprises 16 residues. DNA of the CDR3: TGTGCCAGCAGTTACCCATCTCAGGGGGATAATTCACCCCTCCACTTT. Its protein is CASSYPSQGDNSPLHF.

For this clone: At one boundary the junction diverges from the germline segment, which might be a read error. The V and J genes are TRBV7-7 and TRBJ2-1; possibly TRBD1 or TRBD2 for D (5 bases each). The CDR3 contains 16 residues. The germline V gene has CDR1 SSHAT and CDR2 FNYEAQ (reference sequence). CDR3 bases: TGTGCTAGCAGCTCTAGCTTAGGGGTAGCCTACAATGAGCAGTTCTTC. It specifies CASSSSLGVAYNEQFF.

The chain has TRBV27 and TRBJ1-6; possible D gene TRBD1, 6 bases. CDR1 and CDR2 (germline): MNHEY, SMNVEV (reference sequence). The CDR3 has 17 amino acids. V lost 3 bases to trimming and J lost 0 bases, with 12 bases between them. The CDR3 spells CASSLWGASSYNSPLHF. CDR3 nucleotides: TGTGCCAGCAGTTTGTGGGGGGCTAGCTCCTATAATTCACCCCTCCACTTT.

The V gene is TRBV9, the J gene TRBJ1-1, with D unresolved. V gave up 2 bases and J gave up 0 bases, with 11 bases separating them. This CDR3 spans 15 amino acids. CDR1 and CDR2 (germline): SGDLS, YYNGEE. Here the CDR3 reads CASSVQGRMNTEAFF. The CDR3 coding sequence is TGTGCCAGCAGCGTTCAAGGCAGAATGAACACTGAAGCTTTCTTT.

J is TRBJ1-1 and V is TRBV7-9; the D is unclear. Germline V CDR1 and CDR2: SEHNR, FQNEAQ (reference sequence). This CDR3 is 14 amino acids long. The V gene lost 0 bases and the J gene lost 8 bases, with 13 bases spanning the gap. CDR3 DNA sequence: TGTGCCAGCAGCTTAGCGGGGTCTGGGATCGAAGCTTTCTTT. This sequence encodes CASSLAGSGIEAFF. Combining the CDR3 with reference TRBV7-9 and TRBJ1-1 gives the whole variable domain DTGVSQNPRHKITKRGQNVTFRCDPISEHNRLYWYRQTLGQGPEFLTYFQNEAQLEKSRLLSDRFSAERPKGSFSTLEIQRTEQGDSAMYLCASSLAGSGIEAFFGQGTRLTVV.

The chain's CDR3 is CASSSPRRQINEHGNQPQHF. DNA for the CDR3: TGTGCCAGCAGTTCGCCCCGCAGGCAAATAAATGAGCACGGCAATCAGCCCCAGCATTTT. V gene TRBV28 combines with J gene TRBJ1-5, with D unclear. Trimming took off 4 bases at V and 2 bases at J, with 27 bases between the two ends. Germline loops: CDR1 MDHEN, CDR2 SYDVKM. This CDR3 contains 20 residues.